This T cell receptor beta chain originates from a study of blood T cell repertoires in COVID-19. Background on the study: Samples representing acute and convalescent COVID-19 were sourced from the United States, Italy and Spain. PBMCs, B-cell-depleted T cells, or T cells provided the cDNA or gDNA that made up the material.

The CDR3 is made up of 15 amino acids. Trimming pared 3 bases from V and 2 bases from J, leaving 13 bases between. From germline, CDR1 is SGHRS and CDR2 YFSETQ. Authors' data handling: Reference gene primers were amplified, and this amplification served to estimate nucleated cell counts. The data were produced by immunoSEQ multiplex PCR, yet TCRdb's version contains in-frame clones alone and is incomplete. The V and J calls and clone size are taken from that table; D and trimming were inferred from the DNA. This table has 180,000 or so clones, about 88% appearing once. The specimen was peripheral blood. This TCR derives from a man aged 18 to 29 with active or convalescent COVID-19. This sequence joins TRBV5-1 and TRBJ2-3; possible D gene TRBD2, 6 bases. DNA for the CDR3: TGCGCCAGCAGCTCCGACCCGGGAGACACAGATACGCAGTATTTT. Its translation: CASSSDPGDTDTQYF.